This T cell receptor (beta chain) was captured by sequencing in a study of T cell responses to AZD1222 COVID-19 vaccine. General study points: A reported finding is that nearly half of spike-specific TCRs target unmutated variant regions. Without day 14 samples, only post-peak T cell repertoires were studied. A mostly white British donor set with more females was recruited, and clonal diversity was possibly underestimated.

Concerning this clone: Its target is not known.

Trimming took 3 bases from V and 0 from J, leaving 3 bases between them. CDR1 is KGHSH and CDR2 is LQKENI in the germline V gene. CDR3 length: 12 residues. Assay: immunoSEQ multiplex PCR; the TCRdb copy retains only in-frame clones and omits some. The sample has nearly 55,000 clones, 80% to 90% seen once; the top ten hold more than 14%. The input for sequencing was peripheral blood, taken 28 days after the second AZD1222 dose. The source is an adult who received the AZD1222 COVID-19 vaccine. J is TRBJ2-7 and V is TRBV18; D unresolved. This CDR3 reads CASSPGSYEQYF. DNA for the CDR3: TGTGCCAGCTCACCGGGCTCCTACGAGCAGTACTTC.